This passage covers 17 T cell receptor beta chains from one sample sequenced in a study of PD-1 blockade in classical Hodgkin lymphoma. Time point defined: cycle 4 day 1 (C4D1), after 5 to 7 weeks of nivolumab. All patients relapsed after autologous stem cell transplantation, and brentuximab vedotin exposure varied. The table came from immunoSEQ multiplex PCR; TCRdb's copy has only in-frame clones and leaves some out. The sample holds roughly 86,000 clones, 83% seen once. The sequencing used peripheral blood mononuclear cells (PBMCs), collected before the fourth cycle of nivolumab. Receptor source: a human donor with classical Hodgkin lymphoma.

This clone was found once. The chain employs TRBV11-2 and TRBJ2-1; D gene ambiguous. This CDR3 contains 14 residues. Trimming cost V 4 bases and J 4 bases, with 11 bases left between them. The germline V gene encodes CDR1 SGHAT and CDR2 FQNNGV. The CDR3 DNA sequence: TGTGCCAGCAGCTCTCCGGGCATTTACAATGAGCAGTTCTTC. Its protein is CASSSPGIYNEQFF.

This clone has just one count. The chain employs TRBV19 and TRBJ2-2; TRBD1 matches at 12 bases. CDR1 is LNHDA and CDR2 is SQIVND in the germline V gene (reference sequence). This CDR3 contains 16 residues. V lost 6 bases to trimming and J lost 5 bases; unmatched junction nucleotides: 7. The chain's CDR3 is CASRSSGQGATGELFF. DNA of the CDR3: TGTGCCAGTAGGAGCTCGGGACAGGGGGCAACCGGGGAGCTGTTTTTT.

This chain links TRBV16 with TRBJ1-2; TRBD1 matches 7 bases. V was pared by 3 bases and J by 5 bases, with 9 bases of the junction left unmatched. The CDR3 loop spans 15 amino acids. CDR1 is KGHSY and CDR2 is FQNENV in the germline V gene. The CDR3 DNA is TGTGCCAGCAGCCATCTACAGGGGTCGGATTATGGCTACACCTTC. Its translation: CASSHLQGSDYGYTF.

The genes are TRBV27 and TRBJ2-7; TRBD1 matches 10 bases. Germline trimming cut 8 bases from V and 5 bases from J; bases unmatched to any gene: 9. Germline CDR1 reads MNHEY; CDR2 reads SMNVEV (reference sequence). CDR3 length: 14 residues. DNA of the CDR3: TGTGCCAGCTGGGGGGACAGGGGAACCCACGAGCAGTACTTC. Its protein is CASWGDRGTHEQYF.

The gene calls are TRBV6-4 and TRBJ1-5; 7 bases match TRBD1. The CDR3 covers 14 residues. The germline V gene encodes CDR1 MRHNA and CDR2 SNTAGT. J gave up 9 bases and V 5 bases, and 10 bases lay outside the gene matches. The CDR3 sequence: CASSPEGGRVPQHF. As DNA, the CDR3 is TGTGCCAGCAGTCCAGAAGGGGGCAGGGTGCCCCAGCATTTT.

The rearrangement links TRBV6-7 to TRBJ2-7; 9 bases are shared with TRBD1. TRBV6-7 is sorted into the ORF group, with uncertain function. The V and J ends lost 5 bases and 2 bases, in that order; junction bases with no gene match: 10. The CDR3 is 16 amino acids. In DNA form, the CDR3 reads TGTGCCAGCAGTCCCGAGGGACAGGGTTTCCCCTACGAGCAGTACTTC. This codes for CASSPEGQGFPYEQYF.

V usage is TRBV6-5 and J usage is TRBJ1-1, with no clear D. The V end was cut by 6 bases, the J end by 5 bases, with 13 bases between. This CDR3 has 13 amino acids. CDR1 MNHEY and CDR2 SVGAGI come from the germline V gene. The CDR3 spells CASREEGRTEAFF. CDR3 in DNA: TGTGCCAGCAGAGAGGAGGGTAGGACTGAAGCTTTCTTT.

In DNA, the CDR3 is TGTGCCAGCAGCGTTGGGGAACCCCGCGGTGAGCAGTTCTTC. Translation gives CASSVGEPRGEQFF. This sequence joins TRBV9 and TRBJ2-1; D gene uncertain. The CDR3 totals 14 residues. Trimming took 2 bases from V and 9 from J, leaving 15 bases between them. Per the germline V gene, CDR1 is SGDLS and CDR2 is YYNGEE.

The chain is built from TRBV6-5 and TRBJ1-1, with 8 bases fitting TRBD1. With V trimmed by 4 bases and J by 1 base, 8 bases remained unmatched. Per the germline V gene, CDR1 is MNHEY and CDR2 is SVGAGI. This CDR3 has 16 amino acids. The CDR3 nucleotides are TGTGCCAGCAGTTCCGGGACAGGTCCTCCGAACACTGAAGCTTTCTTT. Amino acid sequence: CASSSGTGPPNTEAFF.

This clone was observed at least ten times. The chain's CDR3 is CASGTSGLRQYF. The CDR3 bases are TGTGCCAGCGGGACTAGCGGATTACGGCAGTACTTC. The gene calls are TRBV27 and TRBJ2-7; the match to TRBD2 covers 11 bases. This CDR3 spans 12 amino acids. Losses at the gene ends were 8 bases for V and 9 bases for J; bases not matched to a gene: 6. Per the germline V gene, CDR1 is MNHEY and CDR2 is SMNVEV (reference sequence).

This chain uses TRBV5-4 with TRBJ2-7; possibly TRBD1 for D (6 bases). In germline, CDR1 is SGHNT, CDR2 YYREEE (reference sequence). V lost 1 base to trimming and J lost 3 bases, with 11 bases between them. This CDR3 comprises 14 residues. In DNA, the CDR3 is TGTGCCAGCAGCTTGACGGGACAACTCTACGAGCAGTACTTC. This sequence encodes CASSLTGQLYEQYF.

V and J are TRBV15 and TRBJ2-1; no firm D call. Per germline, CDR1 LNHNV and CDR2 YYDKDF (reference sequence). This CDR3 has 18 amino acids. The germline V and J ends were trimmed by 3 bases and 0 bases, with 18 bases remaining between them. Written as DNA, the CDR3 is TGTGCCACCAGCAGCAGAGTGTCCCACTCTAGCTCCTACAATGAGCAGTTCTTC. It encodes CATSSRVSHSSSYNEQFF.

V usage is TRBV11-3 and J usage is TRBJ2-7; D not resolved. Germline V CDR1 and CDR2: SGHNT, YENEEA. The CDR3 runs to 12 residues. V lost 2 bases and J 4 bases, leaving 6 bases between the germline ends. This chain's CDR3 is CASSLNNYEQYF. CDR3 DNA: TGTGCCAGCAGCTTAAACAATTACGAGCAGTACTTC. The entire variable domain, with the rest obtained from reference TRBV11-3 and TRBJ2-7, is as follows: EAGVVQSPRYKIIEKKQPVAFWCNPISGHNTLYWYLQNLGQGPELLIRYENEEAVDDSQLPKDRFSAERLKGVDSTLKIQPAELGDSAVYLCASSLNNYEQYFGPGTRLTVT.

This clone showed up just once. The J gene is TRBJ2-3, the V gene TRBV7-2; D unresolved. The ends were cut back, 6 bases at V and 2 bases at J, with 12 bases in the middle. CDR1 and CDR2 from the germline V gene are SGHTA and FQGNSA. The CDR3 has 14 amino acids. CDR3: CASRATGFTDTQYF. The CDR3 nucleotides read TGTGCCAGCAGAGCCACGGGCTTCACAGATACGCAGTATTTT.

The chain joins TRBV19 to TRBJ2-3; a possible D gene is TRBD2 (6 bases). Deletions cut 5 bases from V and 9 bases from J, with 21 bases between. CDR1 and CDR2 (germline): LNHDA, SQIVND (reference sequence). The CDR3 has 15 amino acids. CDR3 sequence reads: CASSVPTGTGRTQYF. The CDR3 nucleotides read TGTGCCAGTAGTGTTCCCACCGGGACTGGAAGGACGCAGTATTTT.

CDR3 amino acids: CASSLYGGANTGELFF. The CDR3 nucleotides read TGTGCCAGCAGCTTGTACGGAGGCGCGAACACCGGGGAGCTGTTTTTT. V gene TRBV5-4 combines with J gene TRBJ2-2, with D maybe TRBD2 (5 bases). The germline V and J ends were trimmed by 1 base and 0 bases, with 10 bases remaining between them. Germline CDR1 and CDR2: SGHNT and YYREEE (reference sequence). CDR3 size: 16 residues.

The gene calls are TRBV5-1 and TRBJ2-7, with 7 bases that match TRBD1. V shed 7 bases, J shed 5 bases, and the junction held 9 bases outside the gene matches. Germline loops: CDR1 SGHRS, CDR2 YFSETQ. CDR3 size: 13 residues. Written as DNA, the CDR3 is TGCGCCAGCGGAACTAGACAGGGCCACGAGCAGTACTTC. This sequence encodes CASGTRQGHEQYF.